Below, 31 T cell receptor beta chains from the same sample are listed, as sequenced in a study of cytomegalovirus exposure and HLA in healthy donors. The primer mix had 60 Vbeta and 13 Jbeta primers. TCRdb keeps only in-frame clones here, not all; method: immunoSEQ multiplex PCR. The sample holds some 170,000 clones, just over 70% seen once. The source material was PBMCs. The origin of the receptors is a man aged 18 to 35 in good health and CMV-seropositive.

J is TRBJ2-2 and V is TRBV30; D possibly corresponds to TRBD2 (6 bases). This CDR3 is 14 amino acids long. The V gene lost 5 bases and the J gene lost 0 bases, with 10 bases spanning the gap. In germline, CDR1 is GTSNPN, CDR2 SVGIG (reference sequence). In nucleotides, the CDR3 is TGTGCCTGGGGGAGGACTACGAACACCGGGGAGCTGTTTTTT. Residues: CAWGRTTNTGELFF.

The chain combines TRBV11-2 with TRBJ1-1; weak D call: TRBD1 (6 bases). Germline V gene sequence: CDR1 SGHAT, CDR2 FQNNGV. This CDR3 has 16 residues. The V end was cut by 0 bases, the J end by 4 bases, with 15 bases between. The CDR3 DNA reads as TGTGCCAGCAGCTTAGAGGCAGGGGAAGCGGTCACTGAAGCTTTCTTT. This encodes CASSLEAGEAVTEAFF.

The chain employs TRBV5-4 and TRBJ1-3, with D perhaps TRBD1 (5 bases). CDR1 is SGHNT, CDR2 YYREEE, per germline (reference sequence). Trimming pared 0 bases from V and 0 bases from J, leaving 10 bases between. The CDR3 extends over 16 amino acids. CDR3 protein: CASSLGDSRSGNTIYF. DNA of the CDR3: TGTGCCAGCAGCTTGGGAGACAGCCGCTCTGGAAACACCATATATTTT.

The chain is built from TRBV5-4 and TRBJ2-3, with 7 nucleotides matching TRBD2. Germline loops: CDR1 SGHNT, CDR2 YYREEE (reference sequence). The CDR3 totals 15 residues. Trimming cost V 4 bases and J 2 bases; bases outside gene matches: 7. This CDR3 is CASSTQGLDTDTQYF. The CDR3 DNA reads as TGTGCCAGCAGCACACAAGGACTAGACACAGATACGCAGTATTTT.

This chain connects TRBV18 to TRBJ1-2; D perhaps matches TRBD1 (5 bases). Looked up from germline, CDR1 is KGHSH and CDR2 is LQKENI. The CDR3 has 15 residues. Trimming left V 3 bases short and J 4 bases short, with 15 bases between. CDR3 sequence: CASSPEDSALYGYTF. The CDR3 region has the DNA TGTGCCAGCTCACCGGAAGACAGTGCCCTCTATGGCTACACCTTC.

The rearrangement uses TRBV6-5 and TRBJ1-4, with D hard to call. From germline, CDR1 is MNHEY and CDR2 SVGAGI. There are 14 residues in the CDR3. Deletions cut 2 bases from V and 4 bases from J, with 8 bases between. The CDR3 DNA sequence: TGTGCCAGCAGTTACGGGCAGCATAATGAAAAACTGTTTTTT. Its protein is CASSYGQHNEKLFF.

The chain couples TRBV7-9 to TRBJ1-1, with 7 bases identical to TRBD1. The CDR3 spans 14 residues. Germline CDR1 and CDR2: SEHNR and FQNEAQ (reference sequence). Trimming took 6 bases from V and 4 from J; bases not matched to a gene: 8. The CDR3 sequence: CASRETGTATEAFF. CDR3 bases: TGTGCCAGCAGGGAGACAGGGACGGCCACTGAAGCTTTCTTT.

CDR3 coding DNA: TGTGCCAGCAGCTTAGAGGGCCCAGGGGCTTGGACAGATACGCAGTATTTT. This translates into CASSLEGPGAWTDTQYF. This rearrangement joins TRBV7-8 to TRBJ2-3, with TRBD1 as a possible D gene (6 bases). Germline lookup yields CDR1 SGHVS and CDR2 FQNEAQ. Trimming took off 1 base at V and 3 bases at J, with 17 bases between the two ends. The CDR3 extends over 17 amino acids. Combining the CDR3 with reference TRBV7-8 and TRBJ2-3 gives the whole variable domain GAGVSQSPRYKVAKRGQDVALRCDPISGHVSLFWYQQALGQGPEFLTYFQNEAQLDKSGLPSDRFFAERPEGSVSTLKIQRTQQEDSAVYLCASSLEGPGAWTDTQYFGPGTRLTVL.

The chain employs TRBV28 and TRBJ2-5, with D possibly TRBD1 on 6 matching bases. V was cut by 8 bases and J by 5 bases, with 12 bases left in between. The CDR3 is made up of 12 amino acids. The germline CDR1 and CDR2 sequences are MDHEN and SYDVKM. The CDR3 DNA follows: TGTGCCAGCGCGCAGGGGACGGAGACCCAGTACTTC. Protein: CASAQGTETQYF.

The chain couples TRBV28 to TRBJ1-5; 10 positions match TRBD1. The CDR3 has 14 amino acids. The germline gives CDR1 MDHEN, CDR2 SYDVKM. The ends lost 6 bases at V and 5 bases at J; junction bases unmatched: 4. This chain's CDR3 is CASRRTGGYQPQHF. The CDR3 DNA reads TGTGCCAGCAGACGGACAGGGGGGTATCAGCCCCAGCATTTT.

The genes are TRBV5-1 and TRBJ2-1; 15 bases map to TRBD2. V lost 6 bases to trimming and J lost 4 bases; unmatched junction nucleotides: 11. Germline V gene lookup returns CDR1 SGHRS and CDR2 YFSETQ. There are 18 residues in the CDR3. The CDR3 here is CASTLSWTSGRVYNEQFF. The CDR3 DNA reads TGCGCCAGCACCCTTTCCTGGACTAGCGGGAGGGTTTACAATGAGCAGTTCTTC.

This rearrangement joins TRBV11-2 to TRBJ2-2, with a possible D match to TRBD1 (6 bases). Per the germline V gene, CDR1 is SGHAT and CDR2 is FQNNGV. The CDR3 sequence is 14 residues long. The V and J ends lost 1 base and 7 bases respectively, with 10 bases between them. As DNA, the CDR3 is TGTGCCAGCAGCTTAGTACAGGGCAGCGGGGAGCTGTTTTTT. This translates into CASSLVQGSGELFF.

The chain joins TRBV9 to TRBJ1-1, with 7 nucleotides matching TRBD1. Germline V gives CDR1 SGDLS, CDR2 YYNGEE. The CDR3 consists of 13 residues. V trimming: 4 bases; J trimming: 5 bases; junction bases outside the gene matches: 5. The CDR3 region is CASSTAGGTEAFF. In DNA form, the CDR3 reads TGTGCCAGCAGCACCGCAGGGGGTACTGAAGCTTTCTTT. Variable domain in full (rest from reference TRBV9 and TRBJ1-1): DSGVTQTPKHLITATGQRVTLRCSPRSGDLSVYWYQQSLDQGLQFLIQYYNGEERAKGNILERFSAQQFPDLHSELNLSSLELGDSALYFCASSTAGGTEAFFGQGTRLTVV.

This chain connects TRBV30 to TRBJ2-1, with D perhaps TRBD2 (6 bases). This CDR3 comprises 13 residues. The V gene lost 2 bases and the J gene lost 8 bases, with 13 bases spanning the gap. The germline V gene encodes CDR1 GTSNPN and CDR2 SVGIG (reference sequence). The DNA for the CDR3 is TGTGCCTGGAGTACGGGACTGAGGGATGAGCAGTTCTTC. It specifies CAWSTGLRDEQFF. Supplemented by reference TRBV30 and TRBJ2-1, the full variable domain reads SQTIHQWPATLVQPVGSPLSLECTVEGTSNPNLYWYRQAAGRGLQLLFYSVGIGQISSEVPQNLSASRPQDRQFILSSKKLLLSDSGFYLCAWSTGLRDEQFFGPGTRLTVL.

This chain uses TRBV5-8 with TRBJ2-6; D perhaps matches TRBD1 (6 bases). V lost 1 base and J 0 bases, leaving 14 bases between the germline ends. This CDR3 region has 18 residues. In germline, CDR1 is SGHTS, CDR2 YDEGEE. CDR3 bases: TGTGCCAGCAGCTTGCGGACAGTAACTCTCTCTGGGGCCAACGTCCTGACTTTC. Amino acids: CASSLRTVTLSGANVLTF.

V gene TRBV11-2 combines with J gene TRBJ2-3, with a weak D call TRBD2 (5 bases). The CDR3 is made up of 15 amino acids. The V end was cut by 3 bases, the J end by 4 bases, with 14 bases between. Germline loops: CDR1 SGHAT, CDR2 FQNNGV. Here the CDR3 reads CASSLGGRKADTQYF. CDR3 nucleotide sequence: TGTGCCAGCAGCTTGGGCGGGCGGAAGGCAGATACGCAGTATTTT. Combining the CDR3 with reference TRBV11-2 and TRBJ2-3 gives the whole variable domain EAGVAQSPRYKIIEKRQSVAFWCNPISGHATLYWYQQILGQGPKLLIQFQNNGVVDDSQLPKDRFSAERLKGVDSTLKIQPAKLEDSAVYLCASSLGGRKADTQYFGPGTRLTVL.

This clone is medium-sized. The V and J genes are TRBV6-1 and TRBJ1-1; unclear D gene. CDR1 MNHNS and CDR2 SASEGT come from the germline V gene. The CDR3 sequence is 14 residues long. Trimming removed 5 bases at V and 4 bases at J, with 14 bases between. The CDR3 DNA reads TGTGCCAGCAGTCAAAACGAGGAGGGCACTGAAGCTTTCTTT. It translates to CASSQNEEGTEAFF.

The chain couples TRBV5-4 to TRBJ2-1; a possible D gene is TRBD1 (6 bases). The V and J ends lost 2 bases and 10 bases respectively, with 19 bases between them. The CDR3 loop spans 15 amino acids. The germline gives CDR1 SGHNT, CDR2 YYREEE (reference sequence). The CDR3 sequence: CASSFQGSVPREQFF. The CDR3 DNA sequence: TGTGCCAGCAGCTTTCAGGGGTCAGTGCCTCGGGAGCAGTTCTTC.

The V gene is TRBV6-1, the J gene TRBJ1-1; tentatively, D is TRBD1 (5 bases). The CDR3 sequence is 13 residues long. CDR1 MNHNS and CDR2 SASEGT come from the germline V gene. With 8 bases removed from V and 7 bases from J, the gap between germline ends came to 17 bases. CDR3 DNA sequence: TGTGCCAGCGTCATCAGGGCTGGGCGTGAAGCTTTCTTT. Translated: CASVIRAGREAFF.

This clone was seen a single time. This chain joins TRBV5-1 and TRBJ1-6; no firm D call. The CDR3 spans 15 residues. Between the trimmed V and J ends, which lost 5 bases and 7 bases, there was a span of 16 bases. Germline CDR1 and CDR2: SGHRS and YFSETQ. Here the CDR3 DNA reads TGCGCCAGCAGTTACGACCCCCCGGGGAATTCACCCCTCCACTTT. Protein product: CASSYDPPGNSPLHF.

As regards this clone: An end of the junction differs from the germline gene, which may be a read error. J is TRBJ2-3 and V is TRBV7-7; TRBD2 agrees at 9 bases. This CDR3 is built from 14 residues. Germline lookup yields CDR1 SSHAT and CDR2 FNYEAQ (reference sequence). The CDR3 DNA reads as TGTGCTAGCAGCTTTAGCGGGGGAGGGGATACGCAGTATTTT. It is translated as CASSFSGGGDTQYF.

In this sample, this clone turned up a few times. The chain uses TRBV11-2 and TRBJ2-5; no firm D call. Germline assignment: CDR1 SGHAT and CDR2 FQNNGV. The V and J ends lost 5 bases and 2 bases respectively, with 18 bases between them. CDR3 length equals 16 residues. The chain's CDR3 is CASSLRDSIYQETQYF. CDR3 sequence (DNA): TGTGCCAGCAGCCTACGTGACTCCATTTATCAAGAGACCCAGTACTTC. The full variable domain, in which reference TRBV11-2 and TRBJ2-5 provide the parts outside the CDR3, is EAGVAQSPRYKIIEKRQSVAFWCNPISGHATLYWYQQILGQGPKLLIQFQNNGVVDDSQLPKDRFSAERLKGVDSTLKIQPAKLEDSAVYLCASSLRDSIYQETQYFGPGTRLLVL.

The CDR3 reads CASSFSGMGQFF. The CDR3, as DNA: TGTGCCAGCAGCTTTAGCGGGATGGGGCAGTTCTTC. This chain uses TRBV11-3 with TRBJ2-1, with TRBD2 identical over 8 bases. The J segment lost 12 bases and the V segment lost 3 bases, leaving 4 bases of the junction unmatched. Germline V gene sequence: CDR1 SGHNT, CDR2 YENEEA. CDR3 length: 12 residues. Full variable domain (outside the CDR3, taken from reference TRBV11-3 and TRBJ2-1): EAGVVQSPRYKIIEKKQPVAFWCNPISGHNTLYWYLQNLGQGPELLIRYENEEAVDDSQLPKDRFSAERLKGVDSTLKIQPAELGDSAVYLCASSFSGMGQFFGPGTRLTVL.

The V gene is TRBV19, the J gene TRBJ2-1; the D gene is possibly TRBD2 (6 bases). The germline CDR1 and CDR2 sequences are LNHDA and SQIVND (reference sequence). V lost 3 bases, J lost 4 bases, and 13 bases lay in between. This CDR3 region has 15 residues. Here the CDR3 reads CASSIRRTIYNEQFF. DNA of the CDR3: TGTGCCAGTAGTATCCGGCGGACTATTTACAATGAGCAGTTCTTC.

This clone was counted only a few times. The chain employs TRBV5-1 and TRBJ2-3, with TRBD1 identical over 7 bases. This CDR3 is built from 14 residues. The ends lost 5 bases at V and 0 bases at J; junction bases unmatched: 3. Germline CDR1 and CDR2: SGHRS and YFSETQ. The CDR3 is CASRRDSSTDTQYF. For the CDR3, the DNA is TGCGCCAGCAGGAGGGACAGTAGCACAGATACGCAGTATTTT.

The chain links TRBV6-8 to TRBJ1-2, with D unresolved. CDR3 length equals 13 residues. CDR1 MNHGY and CDR2 SAAAGT come from the germline V gene. V was pared by 2 bases and J by 4 bases, with 8 bases between. CDR3 coding DNA: TGTGCCAGCAGTTACGGCGGAGTCTATGGCTACACCTTC. Protein: CASSYGGVYGYTF.

The V call is TRBV18, the J call TRBJ2-1; unclear D gene. The ends were cut back, 6 bases at V and 5 bases at J, with 17 bases in the middle. Per the germline V gene, CDR1 is KGHSH and CDR2 is LQKENI. The CDR3 runs to 15 residues. The CDR3 loop is CASSQANTLDNEQFF. The CDR3 DNA is TGTGCCAGCTCGCAGGCTAACACGCTTGACAATGAGCAGTTCTTC.

J is TRBJ2-1 and V is TRBV6-4; possible D gene TRBD1, 6 bases. This CDR3 comprises 13 residues. V lost 3 bases and J 10 bases, leaving 13 bases between the germline ends. Per germline, CDR1 MRHNA and CDR2 SNTAGT. The CDR3: CASSEGQRGEQFF. CDR3 sequence (DNA): TGTGCCAGCAGTGAGGGACAACGAGGAGAGCAGTTCTTC.

This clone was seen a single time. This chain joins TRBV7-2 and TRBJ2-7, with a possible D match to TRBD2 (7 bases). Germline CDR1 is SGHTA and CDR2 is FQGNSA. This CDR3 has 13 residues. The V gene lost 5 bases and the J gene lost 5 bases, with 13 bases spanning the gap. The CDR3 DNA reads TGTGCCAGCAGCGCACAGGGAGGGGACGAGCAGTACGTC. Protein: CASSAQGGDEQYV.

The chain recombines TRBV6-5 with TRBJ1-5; TRBD1 aligns across 8 bases. This CDR3 comprises 14 residues. Unmatched junction bases numbered 4, after V lost 5 bases and J lost 4 bases. Per the germline V gene, CDR1 is MNHEY and CDR2 is SVGAGI. The CDR3 is CASSPTGGNQPQHF. In nucleotides, the CDR3 is TGTGCCAGCAGTCCCACAGGGGGGAATCAGCCCCAGCATTTT.

The chain employs TRBV11-3 and TRBJ1-1; D is uncertain. This CDR3 is built from 19 residues. Per the germline V gene, CDR1 is SGHNT and CDR2 is YENEEA. V shed 1 base and J shed 0 bases, with 21 bases lying between them. The CDR3 DNA sequence: TGTGCCAGCAGCTTAGGACTTTTTTTTGGAAACCGCATGAACACTGAAGCTTTCTTT. Translation gives CASSLGLFFGNRMNTEAFF.